The 2 T cell receptor beta chains below were found in one sample sequenced in a study of radiation and T cells in renal cell carcinoma. Noted time point: baseline pretreatment blood. Stated treatment: 15 Gy SBRT to primary tumor, nephrectomy 4 weeks later. Profiling relied on immunoSEQ multiplex PCR, and the TCRdb table lists in-frame clones only, not all of them. The sample lists roughly 53,000 clones, approximately 80% occurring once. The material was blood, obtained from a patient whose treatment included radiotherapy and nephrectomy. These TCRs come from a woman between 65 and 79 years old with renal cell carcinoma.

The V call is TRBV23-1, the J call TRBJ1-2; D is perhaps TRBD1 (5 bases). TRBV23-1 is annotated as an ORF whose role is uncertain. This CDR3 comprises 15 residues. V lost 1 base and J lost 3, with 12 bases in between. The CDR3, as DNA: TGCGCCAGCAGTCAATGGGGCCGGGGAGACTATGGCTACACCTTC. Protein: CASSQWGRGDYGYTF.

The gene calls are TRBV2 and TRBJ1-5, with a possible D match to TRBD1 (5 bases). V dropped 7 bases and J dropped 0 bases, with 19 bases sitting between them. This CDR3 is built from 17 residues. Looked up from germline, CDR1 is SNHLY and CDR2 is FYNNEI. CDR3 loop: CASISGGGGYSNQPQHF. CDR3 nucleotides: TGTGCCAGCATCTCTGGTGGGGGGGGTTATAGCAATCAGCCCCAGCATTTT.